What follows is one T cell receptor beta chain and its context. The source of the sample is a study of control samples from healthy donors and cancer patients. Using immunoSEQ multiplex PCR, the repertoire was profiled, and TCRdb retains in-frame clones only, with some absent. The sample lists tens of thousands of clones, approximately 89% occurring once. The length of the CDR3 is 12 residues. Germline V gene lookup returns CDR1 MNHEY and CDR2 SVGEGT. The ends were cut back, 5 bases at V and 5 bases at J, with 7 bases in the middle. The source of this sequence is a man aged 60 to 69 with colorectal cancer. The sequencing sample was made of PBMCs. This chain connects TRBV6-2 or TRBV6-3 to TRBJ1-5; D remains unclear. The DNA of the CDR3 is TGTGCCAGCAGTCCACACCATCAGCCCCAGCATTTT. It is translated as CASSPHHQPQHF.